This T cell receptor (beta chain) is drawn from a study of CD8+ T cells in alopecia areata (dated by TCRdb to 2017 to 2018). About the study as a whole: The treated patients took part in an open-label pilot trial in which moderate-to-severe alopecia areata was treated with oral tofacitinib at 5 to 10 mg twice daily. Patients received tofacitinib for 6 to 18 months and were then followed off drug for 6 months to check for delayed response and recurrence. In treated patients, disease severity was measured using the SALT score, which gives the percentage of scalp surface area affected. In both human patients and the C3H/HeJ mouse model, the study applied high-throughput TCRbeta sequencing to look at T cell clonal expansion in alopecia areata. Human TCRbeta sequencing covered scalp tissue and sorted CD4+ and CD8+ peripheral blood T cells from patchy and totalis/universalis alopecia areata patients and healthy controls. Biopsies were taken from tofacitinib-treated patients at baseline and again at 4 and 24 weeks into treatment, and several of those patients also had a later scalp biopsy. Clonality in the scalp was compared among normal scalp (n=4), patchy alopecia areata scalp (n=8), and alopecia totalis/universalis scalp (n=8). RNA came from the PAXgene miRNA kit for fixed scalp, the miRNeasy kit for PBMCs, and the RNeasy kit for mouse skin. Amplification of TCRbeta CDR3 regions was done by immunoSEQ multiplex PCR using 35 Vbeta forward primers and 13 Jbeta reverse primers.

The sample's treatment or condition, from its label and the paper: oral pan-JAK inhibitor, 5-10 mg twice daily. Lesional scalp punch biopsies and peripheral blood were collected from alopecia areata patients. PBMCs were isolated by density centrifugation and stained for CD3, CD4 and CD8, and CD4+ and CD8+ T cells were sorted on a FACSAria. This clone was recorded only once. Which antigen it targets is not known. The sample holds no much larger clone one base away, and base qualities are not on file. The CDR1 and CDR2 encoded by the germline V gene are KGHSH and LQKENI. The CDR3 goes from the cysteine to the phenylalanine over 14 residues. Of all the DNA, just the CDR3 is kept, 42 bases in frame from base 1. V is shortened by 2 bases, J by 9 bases, and the region joining them spans 17 bases. Library method: the immunoSEQ multiplex PCR assay. RNA was extracted from all samples and reverse transcribed into cDNA, which served as template for TCR sequencing. First-strand cDNA was synthesized with SuperScript III using a 2:1 mix of oligo-dT and random hexamers. A synthetic immune receptor repertoire was used to measure amplification bias, and any remaining bias was corrected computationally. As for how the authors treated the data: After raw reads were preprocessed to remove errors, the CDR3 was defined following IMGT conventions as running from the conserved cysteine to phenylalanine. Clonality was computed by normalizing Shannon entropy by log2 of the number of productive unique TCRs and subtracting the result from 1. Whether scalp clones were CD4 or CD8 was inferred by matching scalp TCRbeta sequences against CD4 and CD8 repertoires sorted from blood. This is the immuneACCESS table as TCRdb keeps it, with only in-frame sequences that have V and J called. A part of the clones is gone; compared with another copy, unresolved V genes explain less than half, and the rest is unexplained. D and trimming were read from the DNA, whereas the V and J calls and clone size are those reported in that table. A total of under 300,000 clones appear in this sample, about three fifths of them only once. The ten largest clonotypes hold more than 0.85% of the sample.

Overall results and qualifications from the work: Unlike mouse skin, which is dominated by gammadelta T cells, normal human skin has resident alphabeta T cells that are also sequenced, and this complicates analysis of the scalp TCR repertoire. Many expanded lesional clones were found to persist in scalp and blood during tofacitinib treatment, and relapse after treatment cessation may be partly explained by this persistence. Because the treated cohort was small and had only one nonresponder, larger studies are needed to examine links between baseline CD8+ expansion and response. Higher clonality and more expanded CD8+ clones were observed in lesional scalp than in normal scalp, particularly in alopecia totalis/universalis, a finding suggestive of antigenic drive. Tofacitinib significantly decreased scalp clonality and the number of expanded CD8+ clones among the top 100 scalp clones. Shared TCR sequences between patients were less evident than in mice, which may be partly attributable to HLA diversity in the patient population.

This receptor was taken from a human donor with alopecia areata. Sequenced here: CD4+ T cells sorted from blood, sampled at approximately week 51, from a patient treated with tofacitinib. The chain is encoded by TRBV18 joined to TRBJ2-7, and the D gene may be TRBD2, 5 bases matching. The base sequence is TGTGCCAGCTCACCAGCCGGCAGCCCCGGGGTGCAGTACTTC. Its protein is CASSPAGSPGVQYF. The variable domain in full, with residues beyond the CDR3 obtained from the reference TRBV18 and TRBJ2-7 genes, is NAGVMQNPRHLVRRRGQEARLRCSPMKGHSHVYWYRQLPEEGLKFMVYLQKENIIDESGMPKERFSAEFPKEGPSILRIQQVVRGDSAAYFCASSPAGSPGVQYFGPGTRLTVT.